The 7 T cell receptor beta chains listed next were all sequenced from one sample in a study of beta chain features in type 1 diabetes. Expressed TCRB transcripts were sequenced after all isolated RNA was converted to cDNA. The repertoire was sequenced with immunoSEQ multiplex PCR; TCRdb's copy has only in-frame clones and lacks some. The sample contains more than 300,000 clones, 8% of which appear only once. Specimen: central memory CD4+ T cells from blood. The receptors shown here come from a woman aged 18-29 years in good health.

CDR3 in amino acids: CATFSLGYNEQFF. CDR3 in DNA: TGTGCCACCTTTAGCTTAGGTTACAATGAGCAGTTCTTC. The chain links TRBV6-6 to TRBJ2-1; no reliable D call. Deletions cut 10 bases from V and 4 bases from J, with 14 bases between. Germline CDR1 MNHNY, CDR2 SVGAGI (reference sequence). The CDR3 extends over 13 amino acids.

The genes are TRBV5-1 and TRBJ1-5; the match to TRBD1 covers 7 bases. Germline V gene data show CDR1 as SGHRS and CDR2 as YFSETQ. CDR3 length: 15 amino acids. V lost 5 bases, J lost 3 bases, and 8 bases stayed unmatched. CDR3 region: CASSPGTAINQPQHF. Written as DNA, the CDR3 is TGCGCCAGCAGTCCCGGGACAGCCATCAATCAGCCCCAGCATTTT.

The V call is TRBV18, the J call TRBJ1-1; D call uncertain. CDR3 length: 14 residues. CDR1 and CDR2 from the germline V gene are KGHSH and LQKENI. Trimming shortened V by 5 bases and J by 3 bases, and 13 bases separated the two germline ends. The CDR3 is CASSTRAADTEAFF. In DNA, the CDR3 is TGTGCCAGCTCAACCCGGGCCGCCGACACTGAAGCTTTCTTT.

This chain joins TRBV6-1 and TRBJ2-3; 9 nucleotides align to TRBD2. Germline lookup yields CDR1 MNHNS and CDR2 SASEGT. The CDR3 runs to 15 residues. The V segment lost 10 bases and the J segment 0 bases; nucleotides outside the gene matches: 8. CDR3 amino acids: CAIASGEVSTDTQYF. The CDR3 DNA reads as TGTGCCATTGCTAGCGGGGAAGTCAGCACAGATACGCAGTATTTT.

This clone was found many times. The CDR3 DNA is TGTGCCATCAGTGCAGGGTCTACTGGGGCCAACGTCCTGACTTTC. It encodes CAISAGSTGANVLTF. The rearrangement links TRBV10-3 to TRBJ2-6, with D perhaps matching TRBD1 (5 bases). The CDR3 runs to 15 residues. Trimming took 4 bases from V and 2 from J, leaving 9 bases between them. CDR1 is ENHRY, CDR2 SYGVKD, per germline.

This clone has more than one count but fewer than ten. V is TRBV27 and J is TRBJ2-2, with D unclear. Germline V gene lookup returns CDR1 MNHEY and CDR2 SMNVEV (reference sequence). Trimming cost V 6 bases and J 1 base, with 12 bases left between them. There are 15 residues in the CDR3. CDR3 in amino acids: CASRSTPLNTGELFF. CDR3 DNA sequence: TGTGCCAGCAGGAGTACCCCGCTGAACACCGGGGAGCTGTTTTTT.

This clone turned up a few times. The chain carries TRBV15 and TRBJ1-2; D gene uncertain. V was cut by 0 bases and J by 3 bases, with 8 bases left in between. CDR1 is LNHNV and CDR2 is YYDKDF in the germline V gene (reference sequence). The CDR3 consists of 14 residues. The CDR3 reads CATSRDLTDYGYTF. For the CDR3, the DNA is TGTGCCACCAGCAGAGATTTGACGGACTATGGCTACACCTTC.